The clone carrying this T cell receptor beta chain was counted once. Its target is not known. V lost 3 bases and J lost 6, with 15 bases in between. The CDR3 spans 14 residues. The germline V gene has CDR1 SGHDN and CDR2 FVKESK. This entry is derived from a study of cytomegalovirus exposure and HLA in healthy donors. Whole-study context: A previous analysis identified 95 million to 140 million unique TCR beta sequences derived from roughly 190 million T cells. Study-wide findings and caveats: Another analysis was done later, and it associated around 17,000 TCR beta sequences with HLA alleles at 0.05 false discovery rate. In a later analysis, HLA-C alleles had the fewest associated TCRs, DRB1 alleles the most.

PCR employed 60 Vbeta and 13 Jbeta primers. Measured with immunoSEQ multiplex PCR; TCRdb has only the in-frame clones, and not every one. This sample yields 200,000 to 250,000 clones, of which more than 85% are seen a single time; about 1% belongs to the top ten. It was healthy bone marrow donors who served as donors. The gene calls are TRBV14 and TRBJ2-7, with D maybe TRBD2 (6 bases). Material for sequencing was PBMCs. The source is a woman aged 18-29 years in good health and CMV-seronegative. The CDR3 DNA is TGTGCCAGCAGCCAGATATACCTCGGGGGCGAGCAGTACTTC. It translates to CASSQIYLGGEQYF.